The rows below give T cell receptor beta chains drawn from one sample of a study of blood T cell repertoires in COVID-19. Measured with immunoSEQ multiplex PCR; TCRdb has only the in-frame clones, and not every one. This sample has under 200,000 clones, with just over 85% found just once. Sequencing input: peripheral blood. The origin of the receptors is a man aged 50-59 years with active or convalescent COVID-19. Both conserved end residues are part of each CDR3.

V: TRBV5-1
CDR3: CASSLAWVGSGTGELFF

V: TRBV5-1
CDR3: CASSLGGGQGFNEQYF

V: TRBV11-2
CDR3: CASSSQLGADSPLHF

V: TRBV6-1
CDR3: CASSEQGAMRKLFF

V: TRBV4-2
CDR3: CASSQVTASAGGQNEQFF

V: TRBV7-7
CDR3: CASSLRQGGTDTQYF

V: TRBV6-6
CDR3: CAISRTVTYEQYF

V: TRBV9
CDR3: CASSVVGGGELFF

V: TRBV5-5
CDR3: CASSLGAGGGYNEQFF

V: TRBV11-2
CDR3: CASSLDPVTGELFF

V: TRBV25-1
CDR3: CASSGGPYEQYF

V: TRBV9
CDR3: CASSELTGVRGTEAFF

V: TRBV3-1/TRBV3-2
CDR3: CASSQGRGGYNEQFF

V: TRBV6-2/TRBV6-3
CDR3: CASSYQWDTQYF

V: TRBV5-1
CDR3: CASSMGQAMNTEAFF

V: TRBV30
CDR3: CAWGAGTGKLNEKLFF

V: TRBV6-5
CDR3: CASSYRGRINYGYTF

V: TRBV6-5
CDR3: CASRRTGLNTEAFF

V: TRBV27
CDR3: CASSLQSQGTPRSRAFF